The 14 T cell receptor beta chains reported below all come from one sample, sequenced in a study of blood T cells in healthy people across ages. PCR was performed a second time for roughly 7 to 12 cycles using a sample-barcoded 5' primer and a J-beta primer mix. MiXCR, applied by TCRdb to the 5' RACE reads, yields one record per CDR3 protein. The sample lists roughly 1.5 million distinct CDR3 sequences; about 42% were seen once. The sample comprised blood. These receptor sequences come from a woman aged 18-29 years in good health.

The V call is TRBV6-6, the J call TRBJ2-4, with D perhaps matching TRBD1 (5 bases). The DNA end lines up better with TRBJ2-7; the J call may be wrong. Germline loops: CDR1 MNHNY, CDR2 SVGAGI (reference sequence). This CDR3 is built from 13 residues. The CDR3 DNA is TGTGCCAGCAGTTATCACGACAGCCGCGAGCAGTACTTC. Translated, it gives CASSYHDSREQYF.

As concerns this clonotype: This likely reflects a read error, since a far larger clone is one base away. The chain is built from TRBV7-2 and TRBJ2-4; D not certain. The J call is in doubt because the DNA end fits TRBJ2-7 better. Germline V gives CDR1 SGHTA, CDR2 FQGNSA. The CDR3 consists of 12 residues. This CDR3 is CDSSLVGYEQYF. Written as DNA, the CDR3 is TGTGACAGCAGCTTAGTGGGCTACGAGCAGTACTTC.

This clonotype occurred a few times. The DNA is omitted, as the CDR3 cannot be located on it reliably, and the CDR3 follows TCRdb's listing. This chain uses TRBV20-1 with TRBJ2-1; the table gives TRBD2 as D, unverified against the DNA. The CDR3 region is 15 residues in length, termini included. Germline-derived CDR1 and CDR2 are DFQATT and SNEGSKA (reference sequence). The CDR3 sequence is CSARVASGSMNERFF.

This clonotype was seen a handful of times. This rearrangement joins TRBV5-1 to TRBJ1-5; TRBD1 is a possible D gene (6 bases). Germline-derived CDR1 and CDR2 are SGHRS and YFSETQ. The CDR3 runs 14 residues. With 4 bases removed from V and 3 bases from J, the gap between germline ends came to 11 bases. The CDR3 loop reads CASSVDSFNQPQHF. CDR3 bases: TGCGCCAGCAGCGTGGACAGCTTCAATCAGCCCCAGCATTTT.

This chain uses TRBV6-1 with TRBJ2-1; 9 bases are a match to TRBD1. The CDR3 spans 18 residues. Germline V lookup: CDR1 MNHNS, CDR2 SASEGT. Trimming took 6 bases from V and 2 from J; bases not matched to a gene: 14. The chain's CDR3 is CASRVSYGQGTPYNEQFF. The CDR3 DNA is TGTGCCAGCAGAGTTTCATACGGACAGGGGACTCCCTACAATGAGCAGTTCTTC.

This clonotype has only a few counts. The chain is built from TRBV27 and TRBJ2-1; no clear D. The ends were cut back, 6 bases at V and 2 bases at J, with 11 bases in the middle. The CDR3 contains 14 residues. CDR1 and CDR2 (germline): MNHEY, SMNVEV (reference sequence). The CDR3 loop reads CASSWNAAYNEQFF. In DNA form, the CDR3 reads TGTGCCAGCAGCTGGAATGCGGCCTACAATGAGCAGTTCTTC.

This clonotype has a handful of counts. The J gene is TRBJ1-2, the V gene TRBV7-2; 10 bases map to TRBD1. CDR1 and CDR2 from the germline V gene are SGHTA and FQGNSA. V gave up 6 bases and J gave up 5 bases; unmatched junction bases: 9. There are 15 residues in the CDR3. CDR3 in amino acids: CASRLPGQGLYGYTF. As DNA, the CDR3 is TGTGCCAGCAGATTACCGGGACAGGGGTTGTATGGCTACACCTTC.

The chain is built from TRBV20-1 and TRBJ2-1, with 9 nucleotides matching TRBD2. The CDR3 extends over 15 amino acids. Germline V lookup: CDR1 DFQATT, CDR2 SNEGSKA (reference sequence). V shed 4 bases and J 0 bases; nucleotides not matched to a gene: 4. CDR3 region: CSANGAGGSYNEQFF. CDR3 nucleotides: TGCAGTGCTAATGGAGCGGGAGGCTCCTACAATGAGCAGTTCTTC.

CDR3 residues: CASRPIQGLYEQYF. CDR3 DNA: TGTGCCAGCAGACCAATACAGGGTCTCTACGAGCAGTACTTC. The V gene is TRBV7-2, the J gene TRBJ2-7; maybe TRBD1 (6 bases). The V end was cut by 6 bases, the J end by 3 bases, with 15 bases between. CDR3 size: 14 residues. From germline, CDR1 is SGHTA and CDR2 FQGNSA.

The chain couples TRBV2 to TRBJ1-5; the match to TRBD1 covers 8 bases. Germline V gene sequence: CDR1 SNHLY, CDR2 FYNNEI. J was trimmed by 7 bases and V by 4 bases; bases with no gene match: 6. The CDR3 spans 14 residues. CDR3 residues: CASSARTGMQPQHF. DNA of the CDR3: TGTGCCAGCAGTGCTAGGACAGGGATGCAGCCCCAGCATTTT.

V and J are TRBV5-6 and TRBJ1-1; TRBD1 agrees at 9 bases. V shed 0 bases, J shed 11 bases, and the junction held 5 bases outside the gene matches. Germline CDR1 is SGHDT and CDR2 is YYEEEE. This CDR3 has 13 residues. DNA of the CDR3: TGTGCCAGCAGCTTGGGGGGACAGGGCAAGGCTTTCTTT. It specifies CASSLGGQGKAFF.

The DNA for the CDR3 is TGCAGTGCTAGAGATTTGGCACAGGCTAATGAAAAACTGTTTTTT. Encoded protein: CSARDLAQANEKLFF. This chain joins TRBV20-1 and TRBJ1-4, with TRBD1 as a possible D gene (5 bases). The germline V gene has CDR1 DFQATT and CDR2 SNEGSKA (reference sequence). V lost 0 bases and J lost 3, with 11 bases in between. This CDR3 spans 15 amino acids.

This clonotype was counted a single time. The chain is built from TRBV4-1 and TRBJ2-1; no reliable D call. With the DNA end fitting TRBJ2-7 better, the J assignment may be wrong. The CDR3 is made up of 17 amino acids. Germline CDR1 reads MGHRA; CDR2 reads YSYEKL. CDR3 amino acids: CASSLTKARSSYNEQYF. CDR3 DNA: TGCGCCAGCAGCCTTACTAAGGCTAGAAGCTCCTACAATGAGCAGTACTTC.

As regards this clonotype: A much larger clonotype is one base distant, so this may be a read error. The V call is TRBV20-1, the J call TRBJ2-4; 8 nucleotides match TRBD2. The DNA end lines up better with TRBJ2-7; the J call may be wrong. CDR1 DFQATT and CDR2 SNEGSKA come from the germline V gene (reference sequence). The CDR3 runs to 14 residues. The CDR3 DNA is TGCAGTGCCCCCCCTTGGCGGGAGGCCTCCGAGCAGTACTTC. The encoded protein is CSAPPWREASEQYF.